Listed below are T cell receptor beta chains from one sample, sequenced in a study of early T cells in non-severe SARS-CoV-2 infection. Using its own MiXCR run on the 5' RACE reads, TCRdb lists one record per CDR3 protein. The sample holds some 70,000 distinct CDR3 sequences, about 9.4% seen once. The source material was whole blood. The receptors were sampled from an adult who was a healthcare worker with PCR-confirmed SARS-CoV-2 infection or an uninfected control (not recorded which). Each CDR3 is given with its conserved first and last residue. The order of the fields is CDR3 length, V gene, D gene, J gene, clone size, CDR3 DNA, CDR3 protein. A D gene is named only where the DNA matches it firmly. Where a row states a size, it is once, few, many or the class of an expanded clone; other rows omit it.

length: 16; V: TRBV9; D: TRBD2; J: TRBJ2-3; size: few; DNA: TGTGCCAGCAGCGTAGGGGCCGGGAGGTCCGCAGATACGCAGTATTTT; CDR3: CASSVGAGRSADTQYF
length: 13; V: TRBV7-2; D: -; J: TRBJ2-3; size: -; DNA: TGTGCCAGCAGCTCCCCCGGGGGAGATACGCAGTATTTT; CDR3: CASSSPGGDTQYF
length: 15; V: TRBV5-4; D: TRBD1; J: TRBJ1-1; size: many; DNA: TGTGCCAGCAGGAACCGGGACAGGGAGAACACTGAAGCTTTCTTT; CDR3: CASRNRDRENTEAFF
length: 13; V: TRBV11-2; D: -; J: TRBJ2-3; size: many; DNA: TGTGCCAGCAGCTTAACGGAGGAAGATACGCAGTATTTT; CDR3: CASSLTEEDTQYF
length: 10; V: TRBV20-1; D: -; J: TRBJ2-7; size: few; DNA: TGCAGTGCTCTAATAGGCGAGCAGTACTTC; CDR3: CSALIGEQYF
length: 15; V: TRBV9; D: TRBD1; J: TRBJ1-5; size: few; DNA: TGTGCCAGCAGCGTAGGGGACAGGGTCAATCAGCCCCAGCATTTT; CDR3: CASSVGDRVNQPQHF
length: 16; V: TRBV27; D: TRBD2; J: TRBJ2-7; size: many; DNA: TGTGCCAGCAGTACCTCCGGACTAGCGGGGACCTACGAGCAGTACTTC; CDR3: CASSTSGLAGTYEQYF
length: 14; V: TRBV6-5; D: -; J: TRBJ2-3; size: -; DNA: TGTGCCAGCAGCCCCGGGGAGAGCACAGATACGCAGTATTTT; CDR3: CASSPGESTDTQYF
length: 14; V: TRBV6-1; D: -; J: TRBJ2-3; size: many; DNA: TGTGCCAGCAGTGAAGCGCTTGTGGGAGATACGCAGTATTTT; CDR3: CASSEALVGDTQYF
length: 14; V: TRBV5-6; D: -; J: TRBJ1-5; size: few; DNA: TGTGCCAGCAGCTTGGGGCCTGGAGGACAGCCCCAGCATTTT; CDR3: CASSLGPGGQPQHF
length: 16; V: TRBV2; D: TRBD2; J: TRBJ2-1; size: few; DNA: TGTGCCAGCAGCGAACTAGCGGGAGTCCCCTACAATGAGCAGTTCTTC; CDR3: CASSELAGVPYNEQFF
length: 14; V: TRBV10-1; D: TRBD1; J: TRBJ1-1; size: many; DNA: TGCGCCAGCAACCACAGGGGGCTGGGGACTGAAGCTTTCTTT; CDR3: CASNHRGLGTEAFF
length: 13; V: TRBV6-5; D: -; J: TRBJ2-3; size: many; DNA: TGTGCCAGCGCCCCGCGTGGCACAGATACGCAGTATTTT; CDR3: CASAPRGTDTQYF
length: 16; V: TRBV6-1; D: -; J: TRBJ2-3; size: -; DNA: TGTGCCAGCAGTGAAACCCCAGGTACCCACCCGGATACGCAGTATTTT; CDR3: CASSETPGTHPDTQYF
length: 14; V: TRBV30; D: TRBD2; J: TRBJ2-1; size: -; DNA: TGTGCCTGGACCCAGCTGGCGGGAGAAAATGAGCAGTTCTTC; CDR3: CAWTQLAGENEQFF
length: 14; V: TRBV7-9; D: -; J: TRBJ2-7; size: -; DNA: TGTGCCAGCAGCTTAGGAGGGAGTGTCTACGAGCAGTACTTC; CDR3: CASSLGGSVYEQYF
length: 14; V: TRBV5-4; D: -; J: TRBJ2-3; size: -; DNA: TGTGCCAGCAGTAGTCAGGGTAGCACAGATACGCAGTATTTT; CDR3: CASSSQGSTDTQYF
length: 14; V: TRBV14; D: -; J: TRBJ2-2; size: many; DNA: TGTGCCAGCAGCCAATCGCGGGACACCGGGGAGCTGTTTTTT; CDR3: CASSQSRDTGELFF
length: 16; V: TRBV12-3/TRBV12-4; D: TRBD2; J: TRBJ2-2; size: -; DNA: TGTGCCAGCAACCCCAAACTAGCGGGACTGGCCGGGGAGCTGTTTTTT; CDR3: CASNPKLAGLAGELFF
length: 16; V: TRBV7-6; D: -; J: TRBJ1-4; size: many; DNA: TGTGCCAGCAGCCCGGGCCTTACGGGGCCTAATGAAAAACTGTTTTTT; CDR3: CASSPGLTGPNEKLFF
length: 17; V: TRBV4-1; D: TRBD2; J: TRBJ2-7; size: few; DNA: TGCGCCAGCAGCCAGTACCCCGGGACTAGCGATTCCTACGAGCAGTACTTC; CDR3: CASSQYPGTSDSYEQYF
length: 13; V: TRBV7-8; D: -; J: TRBJ2-4; size: few; DNA: TGTGCCAGCAGCTTCGGGGGCAAAAACATTCAGTACTTC; CDR3: CASSFGGKNIQYF
length: 14; V: TRBV18; D: -; J: TRBJ1-4; size: -; DNA: TGTGCCAGCTCACCACCGCTCGGTGGTGAAAAACTGTTTTTT; CDR3: CASSPPLGGEKLFF
length: 12; V: TRBV24-1; D: -; J: TRBJ1-5; size: many; DNA: TGTGCCACCAGTGATTTGTTGGGACCGATATTTTTT; CDR3: CATSDLLGPIFF
length: 14; V: TRBV5-5; D: -; J: TRBJ2-5; size: few; DNA: TGTGCCAGCAGCTTGGTGGTCGCTGTTGAGACCCAGTACTTC; CDR3: CASSLVVAVETQYF
length: 13; V: TRBV19; D: -; J: TRBJ2-2; size: -; DNA: TGTGCCAGTAGTATTCTTGGAACCGGGGAGCTGTTTTTT; CDR3: CASSILGTGELFF
length: 12; V: TRBV19; D: -; J: TRBJ2-5; size: many; DNA: TGTGCCAGTAGTATAAAAGATGAGACCCAGTACTTC; CDR3: CASSIKDETQYF
length: 13; V: TRBV2; D: -; J: TRBJ1-1; size: many; DNA: TGTGCCAGCAGTGAAGAGAGAAGGAGCGAAGCTTTCTTT; CDR3: CASSEERRSEAFF
length: 15; V: TRBV20-1; D: TRBD2; J: TRBJ2-7; size: many; DNA: TGCAGTGCTAGAGATGCAGCGGGAGTGTCCTACGAGCAGTACTTC; CDR3: CSARDAAGVSYEQYF
length: 13; V: TRBV28; D: -; J: TRBJ2-1; size: -; DNA: TGTGCCAGCAGTTTATATCCTAACAATGAGCAGTTCTTC; CDR3: CASSLYPNNEQFF
length: 11; V: TRBV20-1; D: -; J: TRBJ1-1; size: few; DNA: TGCAGTGCTGGGGACGGCGCTGAAGCTTTCTTT; CDR3: CSAGDGAEAFF
length: 13; V: TRBV21-1; D: -; J: TRBJ1-1; size: few; DNA: TGTGCCACTCGAGGGGTCCTGAACACTGAAGCTTTCTTT; CDR3: CATRGVLNTEAFF
length: 13; V: TRBV5-1; D: -; J: TRBJ1-1; size: many; DNA: TGCGCCAGCAGCTATGGACAGTTAAATGAAGCTTTCTTT; CDR3: CASSYGQLNEAFF
length: 16; V: TRBV6-2/TRBV6-3; D: -; J: TRBJ2-3; size: -; DNA: TGTGCCAGCAGTCCCCGAACACCCCTTAGCACAGATACGCAGTATTTT; CDR3: CASSPRTPLSTDTQYF
length: 16; V: TRBV11-2; D: -; J: TRBJ2-2; size: many; DNA: TGTGCCAGCAGCCCAAATTCCCGCGAGCTCACCGGGGAGCTGTTTTTT; CDR3: CASSPNSRELTGELFF
length: 15; V: TRBV20-1; D: -; J: TRBJ1-6; size: few; DNA: TGCAGTGCTAGAGAGGACAGAACCTATAATTCACCCCTCCACTTT; CDR3: CSAREDRTYNSPLHF
length: 15; V: TRBV11-3; D: TRBD2; J: TRBJ2-3; size: many; DNA: TGTGCCAGCAGCCCGGGACTAGCATTCTCAGATACGCAGTATTTT; CDR3: CASSPGLAFSDTQYF
length: 13; V: TRBV29-1; D: TRBD1; J: TRBJ2-3; size: many; DNA: TGCAGTTCAGACAGGGTAGTAGCAGATACGCAGTATTTT; CDR3: CSSDRVVADTQYF
length: 12; V: TRBV20-1; D: -; J: TRBJ1-1; size: many; DNA: TGCAGTGCTAGGGACGGGAGGACTGAAGCTTTCTTT; CDR3: CSARDGRTEAFF
length: 12; V: TRBV20-1; D: -; J: TRBJ2-3; size: many; DNA: TGCAGTGCTACCCAGGACGGCGATACGCAGTATTTT; CDR3: CSATQDGDTQYF
length: 17; V: TRBV19; D: TRBD2; J: TRBJ2-1; size: few; DNA: TGTGCCAGTAGTATCCCCCCCCAGCGGGAGATGAGCAATGAGCAGTTCTTC; CDR3: CASSIPPQREMSNEQFF
length: 13; V: TRBV20-1; D: -; J: TRBJ2-7; size: few; DNA: TGCAGTGCTAGGGATCCTACTAGGGGGGAGCAGTACTTC; CDR3: CSARDPTRGEQYF
length: 14; V: TRBV7-2; D: TRBD1; J: TRBJ2-2; size: few; DNA: TGTGCCAGCAGTTATCTACAGGGGTCCGGGGAGCTGTTTTTT; CDR3: CASSYLQGSGELFF
length: 14; V: TRBV19; D: -; J: TRBJ2-1; size: many; DNA: TGTGCCAGTAGACGGGGGGCCGGATACAATGAGCAGTTCTTC; CDR3: CASRRGAGYNEQFF
length: 17; V: TRBV3-1; D: TRBD2; J: TRBJ2-3; size: few; DNA: TGTGCCAGCAGCCAAGACGTGCCTAGCGGGGGGTCAGATACGCAGTATTTT; CDR3: CASSQDVPSGGSDTQYF
length: 13; V: TRBV27; D: TRBD1; J: TRBJ1-5; size: many; DNA: TGTGCCAGCAGGGGACAGCCAAATCAGCCCCAGCATTTT; CDR3: CASRGQPNQPQHF
length: 17; V: TRBV18; D: TRBD1; J: TRBJ2-1; size: many; DNA: TGTGCCAGCTCGTACGGACAGGGGCCAACCTCTTACAATGAGCAGTTCTTC; CDR3: CASSYGQGPTSYNEQFF
length: 14; V: TRBV3-1; D: -; J: TRBJ2-3; size: -; DNA: TGTGCCAGCAGCCAAGTTTCATCCACAGATACGCAGTATTTT; CDR3: CASSQVSSTDTQYF
length: 15; V: TRBV4-1; D: TRBD2; J: TRBJ2-1; size: -; DNA: TGCGCCAGCAGCTTTTACTGGACTAGCGGGAGTATGGAGTTCTTC; CDR3: CASSFYWTSGSMEFF
length: 15; V: TRBV4-1; D: -; J: TRBJ2-7; size: few; DNA: TGCGCCAGCAGCCAAGATTGGCGGAGAGGGTACGAGCAGTACTTC; CDR3: CASSQDWRRGYEQYF
length: 13; V: TRBV2; D: -; J: TRBJ2-2; size: many; DNA: TGTGCCAGCAACGGGGACCACACCGGGGAGCTGTTTTTT; CDR3: CASNGDHTGELFF
length: 14; V: TRBV5-1; D: TRBD1; J: TRBJ1-6; size: few; DNA: TGCGCCAGCAGCTTCACAGGGGAAAATTCACCCCTCCACTTT; CDR3: CASSFTGENSPLHF
length: 14; V: TRBV3-2; D: -; J: TRBJ2-1; size: many; DNA: TGTGCCAGCAACCACAGAAGCTCCTACAATGAGCAGTTCTTC; CDR3: CASNHRSSYNEQFF